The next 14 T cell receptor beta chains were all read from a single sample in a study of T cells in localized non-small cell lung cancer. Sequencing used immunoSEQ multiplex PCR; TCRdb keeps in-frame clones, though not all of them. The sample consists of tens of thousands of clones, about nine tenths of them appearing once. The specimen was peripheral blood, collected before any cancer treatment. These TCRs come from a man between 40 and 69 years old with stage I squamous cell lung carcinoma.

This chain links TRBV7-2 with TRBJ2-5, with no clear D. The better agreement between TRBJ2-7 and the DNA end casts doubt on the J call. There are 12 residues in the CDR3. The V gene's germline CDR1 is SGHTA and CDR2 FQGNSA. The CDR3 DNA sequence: TGTGCCAGCAGCCCCTCGACGTACGAGCAGTACTTC. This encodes CASSPSTYEQYF.

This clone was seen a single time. The CDR3 is CASSPGQGWYEQYF. CDR3 nucleotides: TGTGCCAGCAGTCCGGGACAGGGATGGTACGAGCAGTACTTC. The chain uses TRBV6-5 and TRBJ2-7; 9 nucleotides align to TRBD1. Germline CDR1 reads MNHEY; CDR2 reads SVGAGI. V lost 5 bases, J lost 4 bases, and 6 bases stayed unmatched. The CDR3 is made up of 14 amino acids.

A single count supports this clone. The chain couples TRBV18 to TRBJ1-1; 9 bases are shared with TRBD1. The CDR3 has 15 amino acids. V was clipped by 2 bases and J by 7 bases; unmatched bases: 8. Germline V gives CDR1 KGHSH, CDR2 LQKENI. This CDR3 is CASSPSYGTGSEAFF. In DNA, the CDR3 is TGTGCCAGCTCACCAAGTTACGGGACAGGGAGTGAAGCTTTCTTT.

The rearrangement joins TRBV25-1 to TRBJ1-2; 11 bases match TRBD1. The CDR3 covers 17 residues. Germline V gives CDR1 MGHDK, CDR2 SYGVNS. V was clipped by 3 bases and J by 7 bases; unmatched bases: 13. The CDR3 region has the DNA TGTGCCAGCAGTGACACCGGGACAGGGGGGGTACTCGCTGGCTACACCTTC. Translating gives CASSDTGTGGVLAGYTF.

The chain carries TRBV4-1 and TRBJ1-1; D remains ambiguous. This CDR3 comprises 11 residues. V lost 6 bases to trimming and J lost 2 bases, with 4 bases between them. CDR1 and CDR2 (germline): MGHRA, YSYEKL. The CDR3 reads CASRTNTEAFF. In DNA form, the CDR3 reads TGCGCCAGCAGAACCAACACTGAAGCTTTCTTT.

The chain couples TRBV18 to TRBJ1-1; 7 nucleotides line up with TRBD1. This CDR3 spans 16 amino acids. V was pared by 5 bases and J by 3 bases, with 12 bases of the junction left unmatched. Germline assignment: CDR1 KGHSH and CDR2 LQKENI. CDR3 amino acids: CASSAPGTAYYTEAFF. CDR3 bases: TGTGCCAGCTCAGCCCCCGGGACAGCCTACTACACTGAAGCTTTCTTT.

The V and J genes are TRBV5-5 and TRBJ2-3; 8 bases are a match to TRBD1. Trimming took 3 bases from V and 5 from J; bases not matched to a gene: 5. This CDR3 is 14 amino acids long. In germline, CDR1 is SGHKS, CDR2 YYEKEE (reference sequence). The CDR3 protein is CASSWGQVQDTQYF. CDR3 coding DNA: TGTGCCAGCAGCTGGGGACAGGTCCAAGATACGCAGTATTTT.

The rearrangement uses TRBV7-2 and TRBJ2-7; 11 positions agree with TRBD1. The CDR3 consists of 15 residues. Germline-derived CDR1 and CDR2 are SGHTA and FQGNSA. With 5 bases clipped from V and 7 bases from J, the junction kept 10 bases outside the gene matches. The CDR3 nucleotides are TGTGCCAGCAGCCCAGGACAGGGGGCCCTTTTGGAGCAGTACTTC. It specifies CASSPGQGALLEQYF.

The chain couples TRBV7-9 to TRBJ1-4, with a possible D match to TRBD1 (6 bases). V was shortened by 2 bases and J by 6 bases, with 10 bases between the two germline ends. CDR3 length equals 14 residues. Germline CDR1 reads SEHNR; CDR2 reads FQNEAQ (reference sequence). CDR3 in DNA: TGTGCCAGCAGCTTATCAGGGGTTGATGAAAAACTGTTTTTT. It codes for CASSLSGVDEKLFF.

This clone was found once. CDR3 protein: CASSYGVNYEQYF. The CDR3 nucleotides are TGTGCCAGCAGTTACGGAGTGAACTACGAGCAGTACTTC. This chain links TRBV6-6 with TRBJ2-7; no reliable D call. The V gene's germline CDR1 is MNHNY and CDR2 SVGAGI (reference sequence). This CDR3 spans 13 amino acids. The ends were cut back, 2 bases at V and 3 bases at J, with 8 bases in the middle.

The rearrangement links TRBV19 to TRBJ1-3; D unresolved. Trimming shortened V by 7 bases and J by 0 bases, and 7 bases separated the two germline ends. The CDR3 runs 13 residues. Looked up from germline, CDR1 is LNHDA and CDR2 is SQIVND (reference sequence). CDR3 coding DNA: TGTGCCAGTATGAGGATCTCTGGAAACACCATATATTTT. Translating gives CASMRISGNTIYF. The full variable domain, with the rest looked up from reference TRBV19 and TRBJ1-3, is DGGITQSPKYLFRKEGQNVTLSCEQNLNHDAMYWYRQDPGQGLRLIYYSQIVNDFQKGDIAEGYSVSREKKESFPLTVTSAQKNPTAFYLCASMRISGNTIYFGEGSWLTVV.

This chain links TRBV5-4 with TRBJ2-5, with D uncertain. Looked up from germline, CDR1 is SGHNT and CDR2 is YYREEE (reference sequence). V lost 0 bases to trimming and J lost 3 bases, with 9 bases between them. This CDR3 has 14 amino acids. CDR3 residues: CASSLGAAEETQYF. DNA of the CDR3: TGTGCCAGCAGCTTGGGGGCAGCCGAAGAGACCCAGTACTTC.

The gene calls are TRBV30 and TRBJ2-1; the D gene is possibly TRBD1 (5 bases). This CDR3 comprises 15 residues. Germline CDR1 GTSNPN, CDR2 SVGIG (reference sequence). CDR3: CASSEGATVGNEQFF. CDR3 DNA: TGTGCTTCCTCGGAAGGGGCGACGGTGGGGAATGAGCAGTTCTTC.

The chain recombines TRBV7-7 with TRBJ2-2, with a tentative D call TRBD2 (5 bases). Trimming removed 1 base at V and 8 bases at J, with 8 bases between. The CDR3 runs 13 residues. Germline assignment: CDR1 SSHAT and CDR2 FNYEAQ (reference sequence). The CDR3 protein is CASSLVEGGELFF. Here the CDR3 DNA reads TGTGCCAGCAGCTTAGTTGAGGGAGGGGAGCTGTTTTTT. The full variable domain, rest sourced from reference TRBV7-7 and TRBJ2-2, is GAGVSQSPRYKVTKRGQDVTLRCDPISSHATLYWYQQALGQGPEFLTYFNYEAQPDKSGLPSDRFSAERPEGSISTLTIQRTEQRDSAMYRCASSLVEGGELFFGEGSRLTVL.